This T cell receptor beta chain appears in the sequencing data of a study of T cell clonotyping in hematopoietic cell transplantation. Concerning this clone: Its specificity is unknown.

Study-wide points: Few recipient clonotypes overlapped donors; over 95% were de novo at given depth.

Using immunoSEQ multiplex PCR, the repertoire was profiled, and TCRdb retains in-frame clones only, with some absent. The sample lists around 2,000 clones, around 94% occurring once. There are 14 residues in the CDR3. V was trimmed by 4 bases and J by 2 bases, leaving 10 bases between them. The germline V gene has CDR1 MNHEY and CDR2 SVGAGI. The chain recombines TRBV6-5 with TRBJ2-3; no clear D. Sequencing used peripheral blood mononuclear cells, obtained 30 days after allogeneic stem cell transplant. The sequence was collected from a female patient in her fifties or sixties who had an allogeneic stem cell transplant from a related donor, so the T cells may come from the graft donor. Some clones in this sample may be carry-over from other donors' samples. The CDR3 DNA follows: TGTGCCAGCAGTTTGCTTAGAAACACAGATACGCAGTATTTT. It yields the protein CASSLLRNTDTQYF.